The T cell receptor beta chain under discussion was sequenced for a study of cytomegalovirus exposure and HLA in healthy donors. Vbeta (60) and Jbeta (13) primers were used in the PCR. Using immunoSEQ multiplex PCR, the repertoire was profiled, and TCRdb retains in-frame clones only, with some absent. The sample has some 150,000 clones, approximately 80% seen once. Germline-derived CDR1 and CDR2 are MNHEY and SVGAGI. V lost 2 bases and J lost 7; bases outside the gene matches: 2. The CDR3 extends over 14 amino acids. In its sample, this clone was seen a few times. This TCR was recovered from a man aged 40-49 years in good health and CMV-seronegative. The source material was PBMCs. The chain couples TRBV6-5 to TRBJ1-4; 9 positions match TRBD1. CDR3 DNA sequence: TGTGCCAGCAGTTACGGACAGGGGTTTGAAAAACTGTTTTTT. Translating gives CASSYGQGFEKLFF.